This entry lists 17 T cell receptor beta chains sequenced from one sample in a study of OX40 agonist ivuxolimab in advanced cancers. The repertoire was sequenced with immunoSEQ multiplex PCR; TCRdb's copy has only in-frame clones and lacks some. The sample has tens of thousands of clones, roughly 84% seen once; the top ten hold around 2.1%. Material: CD4+ or CD8+ T cells sorted from blood, obtained in a trial of the OX40 agonist ivuxolimab. These receptors were obtained from an adult with an advanced solid tumor such as melanoma, head and neck, liver or kidney cancer.

The chain is built from TRBV27 and TRBJ2-7; maybe TRBD2 (5 bases). From germline, CDR1 is MNHEY and CDR2 SMNVEV (reference sequence). The V end lost 1 base, the J end lost 6 bases, and 10 bases lay between the germline ends. The CDR3 has 13 amino acids. This CDR3 is CASSLYLAGEQYF. The CDR3 region has the DNA TGTGCCAGCAGTTTATACCTAGCAGGCGAGCAGTACTTC.

This clone has just a few counts. The CDR3 DNA follows: TGTGCCAGCAGCCCCGCCGAGGGTTCCGCCGGGGAGCTGTTTTTT. Encoded protein: CASSPAEGSAGELFF. V gene TRBV9 combines with J gene TRBJ2-2; D is perhaps TRBD2 (5 bases). The CDR3 is 15 residues long. V lost 4 bases, J lost 6 bases, and 16 bases lay in between. Germline-derived CDR1 and CDR2 are SGDLS and YYNGEE.

The J gene is TRBJ2-3, the V gene TRBV29-1; possibly TRBD2 for D (6 bases). This CDR3 contains 10 residues. CDR1 is SQVTM and CDR2 is ANQGSEA in the germline V gene. V lost 7 bases to trimming and J lost 5 bases, with 7 bases between them. This CDR3 reads CSGREDTQYF. CDR3 coding DNA: TGCAGCGGGAGGGAAGATACGCAGTATTTT.

The genes are TRBV4-2 and TRBJ2-3; 9 bases map to TRBD2. The V gene end was trimmed by 3 bases and the J gene end by 0 bases; junction bases not matched to a gene: 1. The germline V gene has CDR1 LGHNA and CDR2 YNFKEQ. The CDR3 runs to 15 residues. The CDR3 protein is CASSQLAGSTDTQYF. DNA of the CDR3: TGTGCCAGCAGCCAGCTAGCGGGAAGCACAGATACGCAGTATTTT.

This clone appeared once. V is TRBV11-2 and J is TRBJ2-3, with 13 bases matching TRBD2. CDR1 is SGHAT and CDR2 is FQNNGV in the germline V gene. V shed 5 bases, J shed 4 bases, and the junction held 3 bases outside the gene matches. The CDR3 length is 15 residues. The CDR3 coding sequence is TGTGCCAGCAGCAGGACTAGCGGGAGACCAGATACGCAGTATTTT. Protein: CASSRTSGRPDTQYF.

This clone was picked up one time. The V call is TRBV4-3, the J call TRBJ1-5, with a tentative D call TRBD1 (6 bases). The V gene lost 0 bases and the J gene lost 4 bases, with 10 bases spanning the gap. The CDR3 loop spans 15 amino acids. The germline V gene has CDR1 LGHNA and CDR2 YSLEER. The CDR3 region has the DNA TGCGCCAGCAGCCAAGATGTAGGGGGGAATCAGCCCCAGCATTTT. Translating gives CASSQDVGGNQPQHF.

This chain uses TRBV6-1 with TRBJ1-6; 7 positions match TRBD1. The CDR3 runs to 15 residues. J lost 9 bases, V lost 1 base, and 6 bases had no gene match. CDR1 is MNHNS and CDR2 is SASEGT in the germline V gene. In nucleotides, the CDR3 is TGTGCCAGCAGTGAAGAAGACAGGGAGGCTTCACCCCTCCACTTT. Its protein is CASSEEDREASPLHF.

V and J are TRBV29-1 and TRBJ2-2; TRBD1 agrees at 9 bases. V shed 6 bases and J 4 bases; nucleotides not matched to a gene: 6. From germline, CDR1 is SQVTM and CDR2 ANQGSEA. This CDR3 comprises 14 residues. The DNA of the CDR3 is TGCAGCGTGAGGGGACAGGGAGGCACCGGGGAGCTGTTTTTT. Amino acids: CSVRGQGGTGELFF.

This chain joins TRBV19 and TRBJ2-7; weak D call: TRBD2 (5 bases). Germline V gives CDR1 LNHDA, CDR2 SQIVND (reference sequence). This CDR3 comprises 12 residues. Trimming pared 4 bases from V and 7 bases from J, leaving 11 bases between. CDR3: CASSKNQREQYF. The CDR3 DNA follows: TGTGCCAGTAGTAAGAACCAGCGGGAGCAGTACTTC. The variable domain in full, completed from reference TRBV19 and TRBJ2-7, reads DGGITQSPKYLFRKEGQNVTLSCEQNLNHDAMYWYRQDPGQGLRLIYYSQIVNDFQKGDIAEGYSVSREKKESFPLTVTSAQKNPTAFYLCASSKNQREQYFGPGTRLTVT.

This clone occurred a few times. The V gene is TRBV19, the J gene TRBJ2-5; D tentatively fits TRBD1 or TRBD2 (5 bases each). Trimming took off 6 bases at V and 7 bases at J, with 15 bases between the two ends. CDR3 length: 13 amino acids. The germline gives CDR1 LNHDA, CDR2 SQIVND (reference sequence). The CDR3 region is CASSHRDRGTQYF. The CDR3 DNA reads as TGTGCCAGTAGCCACCGGGACCGGGGGACCCAGTACTTC.

In its sample, this clone is medium-sized (0.01 to 0.1%). This sample also contains other DNA sequences that code for the same CDR3. The chain employs TRBV5-1 and TRBJ1-1, with D perhaps TRBD1 (6 bases). This CDR3 contains 15 residues. CDR1 SGHRS and CDR2 YFSETQ come from the germline V gene. V was cut by 1 base and J by 3 bases, with 13 bases left in between. The CDR3 coding sequence is TGCGCCAGCAGCTTGTACAGGGAGGGGGACACTGAAGCTTTCTTT. It is translated as CASSLYREGDTEAFF.

The chain couples TRBV7-9 to TRBJ2-5; TRBD1 aligns across 11 bases. Trimming took 4 bases from V and 5 from J; bases not matched to a gene: 6. Germline CDR1 reads SEHNR; CDR2 reads FQNEAQ (reference sequence). The CDR3 spans 15 residues. The CDR3 reads CASSWGTGGRETQYF. Here the CDR3 DNA reads TGTGCCAGCAGCTGGGGGACAGGGGGTCGGGAGACCCAGTACTTC. The whole variable domain, remainder taken from reference TRBV7-9 and TRBJ2-5, is DTGVSQNPRHKITKRGQNVTFRCDPISEHNRLYWYRQTLGQGPEFLTYFQNEAQLEKSRLLSDRFSAERPKGSFSTLEIQRTEQGDSAMYLCASSWGTGGRETQYFGPGTRLLVL.

J is TRBJ2-5 and V is TRBV7-9; 12 bases line up with TRBD2. This CDR3 region has 15 residues. V lost 5 bases to trimming and J lost 5 bases; unmatched junction nucleotides: 6. Germline CDR1 is SEHNR and CDR2 is FQNEAQ (reference sequence). This CDR3 is CASSKLAGGRETQYF. The CDR3 DNA reads as TGTGCCAGCAGCAAACTAGCGGGGGGCCGGGAGACCCAGTACTTC.

The V and J genes are TRBV25-1 and TRBJ2-7, with TRBD1 as a possible D gene (6 bases). The CDR3 sequence is 11 residues long. With 4 bases removed from V and 6 bases from J, the gap between germline ends came to 7 bases. Germline V lookup: CDR1 MGHDK, CDR2 SYGVNS. DNA of the CDR3: TGTGCCAGCAGTGGGGGGCGCGAGCAGTACTTC. Protein sequence: CASSGGREQYF.

The count of this clone is one. J is TRBJ2-7 and V is TRBV27, with 8 bases matching TRBD1. The CDR3 runs to 14 residues. With V trimmed by 5 bases and J by 1 base, 4 bases remained unmatched. CDR1 is MNHEY, CDR2 SMNVEV, per germline (reference sequence). The CDR3 here is CASSRQGASYEQYF. The CDR3 DNA follows: TGTGCCAGCAGTCGGCAGGGGGCGTCCTACGAGCAGTACTTC.

The V gene is TRBV4-3, the J gene TRBJ1-2; weak D call: TRBD1 (5 bases). CDR3 length: 13 residues. Trimming removed 0 bases at V and 7 bases at J, with 9 bases between. The germline gives CDR1 LGHNA, CDR2 YSLEER. CDR3 protein: CASSQDRDRGYTF. The CDR3 bases are TGCGCCAGCAGCCAAGATCGGGACCGTGGCTACACCTTC.

The chain combines TRBV11-2 with TRBJ1-3; weak D call: TRBD1 (6 bases). Trimming removed 5 bases at V and 0 bases at J, with 14 bases between. Germline V lookup: CDR1 SGHAT, CDR2 FQNNGV. The CDR3 spans 16 residues. The CDR3 sequence is CASSRWDTSSGNTIYF. CDR3 in DNA: TGTGCCAGCAGCCGATGGGACACAAGCTCTGGAAACACCATATATTTT. Full variable domain (outside the CDR3, taken from reference TRBV11-2 and TRBJ1-3): EAGVAQSPRYKIIEKRQSVAFWCNPISGHATLYWYQQILGQGPKLLIQFQNNGVVDDSQLPKDRFSAERLKGVDSTLKIQPAKLEDSAVYLCASSRWDTSSGNTIYFGEGSWLTVV.